This TCR beta chain was documented in a study of OX40 agonist ivuxolimab in advanced cancers. Study in general: The treatment was a fully human IgG2 OX40 agonist, ivuxolimab. Earlier anti-PD-1, anti-PD-L1 or anti-CTLA-4 therapy was permitted; about 44% had received some. Broader study findings: Patients who responded partially at 0.1-3.0 mg/kg showed clonal expansion ranking among the lowest. No determination was made of the antigen specificity of the expanded peripheral T cells.

Measured with immunoSEQ multiplex PCR; TCRdb has only the in-frame clones, and not every one. There are fewer than 40,000 clones in the sample; approximately 80% occur only once, and roughly 23% lies in the top ten. Details on this clone: Its antigen is not known.

The receptor was isolated from an adult with an advanced solid tumor such as melanoma, head and neck, liver or kidney cancer. The material sequenced was CD4+ or CD8+ T cells sorted from blood, taken in a trial of the OX40 agonist ivuxolimab.

The CDR3 nucleotides read TGTGCCAGCTCACCGGGGGGACAGGGAGGAAATTCACCCCTCCACTTT. This gives the protein CASSPGGQGGNSPLHF. J is TRBJ1-6 and V is TRBV18; 9 bases match TRBD1. V gave up 3 bases and J gave up 7 bases; unmatched junction bases: 7. The CDR3 contains 16 residues. Germline-derived CDR1 and CDR2 are KGHSH and LQKENI. The whole variable domain, remainder taken from reference TRBV18 and TRBJ1-6, is NAGVMQNPRHLVRRRGQEARLRCSPMKGHSHVYWYRQLPEEGLKFMVYLQKENIIDESGMPKERFSAEFPKEGPSILRIQQVVRGDSAAYFCASSPGGQGGNSPLHFGNGTRLTVT.